Sequencing of this T cell receptor (beta chain) was carried out in a study of T cell repertoires in cytomegalovirus infection. Study-wide context: CMV epitopes that were recently identified and HLA-C-restricted were used alongside well-studied HLA-B-restricted ones. An indication of both CMV infection and matching HLA type came from public TCR beta signatures.

MiXCR, run by TCRdb on the reads, gives a single entry per CDR3 protein. The profile covers some 480,000 distinct CDR3 sequences, with 30% to 40% appearing a single time and about a sixth taken by the ten largest. As concerns this clonotype: The target antigen is unknown.

Trimming took 3 bases from V and 1 from J, leaving 9 bases between them. The CDR3 covers 14 residues. Germline V gene sequence: CDR1 LGHNA, CDR2 YSLEER. General observations from the study: Carriers of CMV plus the relevant HLA were identified by cumulative public TCR beta family frequency. The response measured ex vivo was dominated by TCR beta clonotypes (HLA-C-restricted and CMV-specific).

The rearrangement joins TRBV4-3 to TRBJ1-1; D is undetermined. The receptor was isolated from a human donor in good health (CMV status not recorded). Some clones in this sample may be carry-over from other donors' samples. The source was cultured PBMCs, collected from culture after CMV antigen stimulation. This CDR3 is CASSQGSENTEAFF. CDR3 DNA sequence: TGCGCCAGCAGCCAGGGCTCAGAGAACACTGAAGCTTTCTTT.